The 10 T cell receptor beta chains below all came from one sample that was sequenced in a study of early T cells in non-severe SARS-CoV-2 infection. Using its own MiXCR run on the 5' RACE reads, TCRdb lists one record per CDR3 protein. The sample lists roughly 99,000 distinct CDR3 sequences, 8.5% to 14% occurring once. What was sequenced was whole blood. The receptors here all came from an adult who was a healthcare worker with PCR-confirmed SARS-CoV-2 infection or an uninfected control (not recorded which).

This clonotype was seen repeatedly, ten times or more. The chain is built from TRBV7-9 and TRBJ2-2; D gene ambiguous. This CDR3 comprises 15 residues. CDR1 and CDR2 from the germline V gene are SEHNR and FQNEAQ (reference sequence). The V end lost 1 base, the J end lost 0 bases, and 6 bases lay between the germline ends. The chain's CDR3 is CASSLERTNTGELFF. The CDR3, as DNA: TGTGCCAGCAGCTTAGAGAGGACGAACACCGGGGAGCTGTTTTTT.

This clonotype occurred a few times. This chain connects TRBV28 to TRBJ2-5; 8 nucleotides match TRBD1. V lost 8 bases and J lost 4; bases outside the gene matches: 12. CDR1 MDHEN and CDR2 SYDVKM come from the germline V gene. CDR3 length: 15 amino acids. The CDR3 DNA reads TGTGCCAGCCTGGGTCAGGGGGCGCTTCGAGAGACCCAGTACTTC. It translates to CASLGQGALRETQYF. The full variable domain, with the rest looked up from reference TRBV28 and TRBJ2-5, is DVKVTQSSRYLVKRTGEKVFLECVQDMDHENMFWYRQDPGLGLRLIYFSYDVKMKEKGDIPEGYSVSREKKERFSLILESASTNQTSMYLCASLGQGALRETQYFGPGTRLLVL.

The genes are TRBV9 and TRBJ2-1; 11 nucleotides match TRBD2. V was clipped by 4 bases and J by 0 bases; unmatched bases: 6. The length of the CDR3 is 17 residues. Germline values: CDR1 SGDLS, CDR2 YYNGEE. For the CDR3, the DNA is TGTGCCAGCAGCTCAGGACTAGCGGGTAGCTCCTACAATGAGCAGTTCTTC. This sequence encodes CASSSGLAGSSYNEQFF.

This clonotype was picked up many times. This chain connects TRBV27 to TRBJ1-4; D gene uncertain. This CDR3 contains 14 residues. V was pared by 4 bases and J by 8 bases, with 14 bases between. Germline V gene sequence: CDR1 MNHEY, CDR2 SMNVEV (reference sequence). DNA for the CDR3: TGTGCCAGCAGTTCTACCTTCATCAGAGAAAAACTGTTTTTT. Its protein is CASSSTFIREKLFF.

There are many counts of this clonotype. The V gene is TRBV12-3 or TRBV12-4, the J gene TRBJ1-2, with 7 positions matching TRBD1. After removal of 6 bases from V and 5 bases from J, the junction contained 15 bases not matched to a gene. The CDR3 covers 16 residues. The CDR3 DNA reads TGTGCCAGCAGGCCCGGCCGGACAGGCCAAACGTATGGCTACACCTTC. Translating it yields CASRPGRTGQTYGYTF.

The chain recombines TRBV28 with TRBJ2-7, with 8 positions matching TRBD1. The CDR3 has 17 amino acids. Unmatched junction bases numbered 15, after V lost 3 bases and J lost 5 bases. CDR1 and CDR2 (germline): MDHEN, SYDVKM. CDR3 sequence reads: CASSFWRGQVSDNEQYF. The CDR3 bases are TGTGCCAGCAGTTTTTGGAGGGGACAGGTGTCCGATAACGAGCAGTACTTC.

J is TRBJ1-4 and V is TRBV20-1, with D unresolved. This CDR3 region has 15 residues. In germline, CDR1 is DFQATT, CDR2 SNEGSKA (reference sequence). Trimming removed 3 bases at V and 8 bases at J, with 19 bases between. The chain's CDR3 is CSASVPASSTEKLFF. The CDR3 DNA is TGCAGTGCTAGCGTTCCGGCCAGTTCTACCGAAAAACTGTTTTTT.

This clonotype has at least ten counts. The rearrangement links TRBV19 to TRBJ2-3; D may be TRBD1 or TRBD2 (5 bases each). CDR1 LNHDA and CDR2 SQIVND come from the germline V gene (reference sequence). V was clipped by 6 bases and J by 2 bases, with 9 bases between them. This CDR3 has 13 amino acids. The CDR3 spells CASRGVSTDTQYF. The DNA of the CDR3 is TGTGCCAGTAGGGGGGTGTCCACAGATACGCAGTATTTT.

This clonotype was seen repeatedly, ten times or more. The genes are TRBV5-4 and TRBJ1-2; 7 bases are shared with TRBD1. Germline CDR1 SGHNT, CDR2 YYREEE (reference sequence). This CDR3 region has 14 residues. V lost 0 bases and J lost 6; bases outside the gene matches: 5. CDR3 region: CASSLEGRGNGYTF. The CDR3 DNA follows: TGTGCCAGCAGCTTGGAGGGCAGGGGGAATGGCTACACCTTC.

This chain connects TRBV15 to TRBJ2-1, with 7 bases identical to TRBD1. Per the germline V gene, CDR1 is LNHNV and CDR2 is YYDKDF (reference sequence). This CDR3 comprises 14 residues. The trim removed 1 base at V and 4 bases at J, leaving 1 base unmatched. CDR3 sequence reads: CATSRAGGYNEQFF. CDR3 nucleotides: TGTGCCACCAGCAGAGCAGGGGGTTACAATGAGCAGTTCTTC.